The next 23 T cell receptor beta chains were all read from a single sample in a study of graft-versus-host responses after intestinal transplantation. The assay was immunoSEQ multiplex PCR, and TCRdb's table has in-frame clones only and misses some. The sample lists about 35,000 clones; more than 90% were seen once. The specimen was PBMCs, collected 16 days after intestinal transplant. Every receptor here comes from a human patient who received an intestinal transplant, so some T cells may come from the graft donor.

The rearrangement joins TRBV4-3 to TRBJ1-2; tentative D call: TRBD1 (5 bases). The CDR3 contains 15 residues. V lost 1 base, J lost 0 bases, and 9 bases lay in between. Germline assignment: CDR1 LGHNA and CDR2 YSLEER. The CDR3 is CASSQVTESNYGYTF. CDR3 in DNA: TGCGCCAGCAGCCAAGTGACAGAATCTAACTATGGCTACACCTTC.

This chain connects TRBV28 to TRBJ2-2; 7 bases are a match to TRBD2. Germline assignment: CDR1 MDHEN and CDR2 SYDVKM. The CDR3 runs to 15 residues. J gave up 2 bases and V 5 bases, and 5 bases lay outside the gene matches. The CDR3: CASSLSGLNTGELFF. In DNA form, the CDR3 reads TGTGCCAGCAGTCTTAGCGGGCTTAACACCGGGGAGCTGTTTTTT.

J is TRBJ2-7 and V is TRBV5-4; 14 bases fit TRBD2. Per the germline V gene, CDR1 is SGHNT and CDR2 is YYREEE (reference sequence). V was clipped by 3 bases and J by 9 bases; unmatched bases: 2. The CDR3 extends over 13 amino acids. CDR3 residues: CASSSGTSGRQYF. The DNA for the CDR3 is TGTGCCAGCAGCTCCGGGACTAGCGGGAGGCAGTACTTC.

The chain combines TRBV7-6 with TRBJ2-7, with 16 bases aligning to TRBD2. CDR3 length: 20 residues. The junction had 12 bases not matched to a gene; V was cut back by 1 base and J by 3 bases. CDR1 is SGHVS and CDR2 is FNYEAQ in the germline V gene. CDR3 sequence: CASSLGAGGLAGGPGYEQYF. CDR3 bases: TGTGCCAGCAGCTTAGGGGCCGGGGGACTAGCGGGAGGGCCTGGCTACGAGCAGTACTTC.

V is TRBV5-3 and J is TRBJ2-2, with no clear D. TRBV5-3 carries the ORF label, with uncertain function. V was pared by 4 bases and J by 6 bases, with 25 bases between. This CDR3 is built from 18 residues. CDR3 protein: CARSVDELGKRGPGELFF. DNA of the CDR3: TGTGCCAGAAGCGTGGACGAATTGGGCAAACGAGGCCCCGGGGAGCTGTTTTTT.

The table lists this clone with a count of one. CDR3 DNA sequence: TGTGCCAGCAGCTTGAGGCGGGAACGAGGGGATACGCAGTATTTT. Translating gives CASSLRRERGDTQYF. The V and J genes are TRBV7-2 and TRBJ2-3; TRBD2 might be the D (6 bases). The CDR3 covers 15 residues. The V end was cut by 3 bases, the J end by 6 bases, with 16 bases between. Germline CDR1 SGHTA, CDR2 FQGNSA.

V and J are TRBV28 and TRBJ2-3; D might be TRBD2 (5 bases). The length of the CDR3 is 15 residues. V was pared by 6 bases and J by 10 bases, with 23 bases between. Germline V gene sequence: CDR1 MDHEN, CDR2 SYDVKM. The CDR3 reads CASRYTSSPPRAQYF. The CDR3 region has the DNA TGTGCCAGCAGATATACTAGTTCCCCGCCAAGGGCGCAGTATTTT.

V usage is TRBV2 and J usage is TRBJ2-7, with 7 bases identical to TRBD1. Germline CDR1 reads SNHLY; CDR2 reads FYNNEI. The CDR3 contains 15 residues. After removal of 0 bases from V and 5 bases from J, the junction contained 7 bases not matched to a gene. The CDR3 loop reads CASSEAGTGVHEQYF. CDR3 bases: TGTGCCAGCAGTGAAGCGGGAACAGGGGTCCACGAGCAGTACTTC.

The DNA for the CDR3 is TGTGCCAGCAGTGTCGCTGGAGTATCGAACTATGGCTACACCTTC. Translation: CASSVAGVSNYGYTF. The chain employs TRBV28 and TRBJ1-2, with unresolved D. CDR3 length: 15 residues. V lost 5 bases and J 2 bases, leaving 15 bases between the germline ends. Germline CDR1 and CDR2: MDHEN and SYDVKM.

The rearrangement links TRBV19 to TRBJ1-4; possibly TRBD1 for D (5 bases). V gave up 10 bases and J gave up 4 bases, with 16 bases separating them. Looked up from germline, CDR1 is LNHDA and CDR2 is SQIVND (reference sequence). The CDR3 covers 14 residues. The CDR3 loop is CATKTSGFNEKLFF. The CDR3 DNA reads TGTGCCACCAAAACATCAGGGTTTAATGAAAAACTGTTTTTT.

The rearrangement uses TRBV7-7 and TRBJ2-5, with TRBD2 identical over 10 bases. The CDR3 contains 15 residues. From germline, CDR1 is SSHAT and CDR2 FNYEAQ (reference sequence). V lost 10 bases and J lost 4; bases outside the gene matches: 12. The CDR3 loop is CAIRASGGFGETQYF. CDR3 nucleotide sequence: TGTGCCATAAGGGCTAGCGGGGGTTTTGGAGAGACCCAGTACTTC.

V usage is TRBV11-2 and J usage is TRBJ1-4; 7 bases agree with TRBD1. CDR3 size: 15 residues. Trimming cost V 1 base and J 6 bases; bases outside gene matches: 5. Germline assignment: CDR1 SGHAT and CDR2 FQNNGV. CDR3 protein: CASSLGGGGDEKLFF. CDR3 in DNA: TGTGCCAGCAGCTTAGGAGGGGGCGGGGATGAAAAACTGTTTTTT.

This chain connects TRBV6-5 to TRBJ1-1, with D possibly matching TRBD1 (5 bases). The CDR3 sequence is 14 residues long. Trimming took off 0 bases at V and 4 bases at J, with 9 bases between the two ends. The germline V gene has CDR1 MNHEY and CDR2 SVGAGI. CDR3 region: CASSYSPGGTEAFF. The CDR3 DNA follows: TGTGCCAGCAGTTACTCCCCGGGGGGCACTGAAGCTTTCTTT.

The genes are TRBV19 and TRBJ2-3, with TRBD2 identical over 11 bases. J gave up 1 base and V 3 bases, and 3 bases lay outside the gene matches. Germline V lookup: CDR1 LNHDA, CDR2 SQIVND (reference sequence). The CDR3 contains 16 residues. The CDR3 reads CASSIRGLAGTDTQYF. DNA of the CDR3: TGTGCCAGTAGTATTAGGGGACTAGCGGGCACAGATACGCAGTATTTT. Complete variable domain (other parts from reference TRBV19 and TRBJ2-3): DGGITQSPKYLFRKEGQNVTLSCEQNLNHDAMYWYRQDPGQGLRLIYYSQIVNDFQKGDIAEGYSVSREKKESFPLTVTSAQKNPTAFYLCASSIRGLAGTDTQYFGPGTRLTVL.

This chain links TRBV19 with TRBJ1-5; D possibly corresponds to TRBD1 (6 bases). Germline V CDR1 and CDR2: LNHDA, SQIVND (reference sequence). CDR3 length equals 15 residues. Trimming pared 7 bases from V and 2 bases from J, leaving 15 bases between. The CDR3 loop is CASNPTGLGNQPQHF. The CDR3 DNA reads TGTGCCAGTAATCCTACAGGGTTGGGCAATCAGCCCCAGCATTTT.

This clone was counted only a few times. The gene calls are TRBV7-9 and TRBJ2-2; either TRBD1 or TRBD2 may supply D (6 bases each). Germline CDR1 reads SEHNR; CDR2 reads FQNEAQ (reference sequence). Trimming took 1 base from V and 5 from J, leaving 14 bases between them. The CDR3 loop spans 16 amino acids. This CDR3 reads CASSLGTGARTGELFF. DNA of the CDR3: TGTGCCAGCAGCTTAGGGACGGGGGCGCGGACCGGGGAGCTGTTTTTT.

The chain joins TRBV10-1 to TRBJ1-2; TRBD1 might be the D (6 bases). CDR1 and CDR2 from the germline V gene are WNHNN and SYGVQD (reference sequence). Trimming shortened V by 6 bases and J by 2 bases, and 10 bases separated the two germline ends. The CDR3 has 13 residues. For the CDR3, the DNA is TGCGCCAGCAGGGACAGCGCAAACTATGGCTACACCTTC. Protein sequence: CASRDSANYGYTF.

The chain combines TRBV30 with TRBJ1-2; D is undetermined. V was clipped by 3 bases and J by 4 bases, with 15 bases between them. The CDR3 is 14 amino acids. The germline gives CDR1 GTSNPN, CDR2 SVGIG (reference sequence). The CDR3 DNA follows: TGTGCCTGGAGGCCAGTTGTTTCAGGCTATGGCTACACCTTC. It specifies CAWRPVVSGYGYTF.

The rearrangement joins TRBV7-3 to TRBJ2-1; 7 nucleotides agree with TRBD2. CDR1 SGHTA and CDR2 FQGTGA come from the germline V gene. The V and J ends lost 1 base and 5 bases, in that order; junction bases with no gene match: 8. The CDR3 is made up of 16 amino acids. The CDR3 spells CASSLNSGGTDNEQFF. DNA for the CDR3: TGTGCCAGCAGCTTAAACTCCGGGGGGACCGACAATGAGCAGTTCTTC.

J is TRBJ2-7 and V is TRBV27, with unresolved D. V lost 5 bases and J lost 7, with 12 bases in between. The CDR3 runs 12 residues. CDR1 and CDR2 from the germline V gene are MNHEY and SMNVEV (reference sequence). The CDR3 is CASSPDSLEQYF. CDR3 DNA sequence: TGTGCCAGCAGTCCCGACTCGCTGGAGCAGTACTTC.

The genes are TRBV5-1 and TRBJ1-1, with D uncertain. Germline V gene sequence: CDR1 SGHRS, CDR2 YFSETQ. The germline V and J ends were trimmed by 5 bases and 3 bases, with 8 bases remaining between them. The CDR3 length is 12 residues. CDR3 sequence (DNA): TGCGCCAGCAGGGCTACGTACACTGAAGCTTTCTTT. Protein product: CASRATYTEAFF.

This sequence joins TRBV13 and TRBJ2-3, with a weak D call TRBD2 (5 bases). This CDR3 has 16 amino acids. Trimming stripped 1 base from V and 0 bases from J, with 11 bases between. The V gene's germline CDR1 is PRHDT and CDR2 FYEKMQ (reference sequence). The CDR3 is CASSLDVSASTDTQYF. For the CDR3, the DNA is TGTGCCAGCAGCTTAGATGTTAGCGCCAGCACAGATACGCAGTATTTT.

The chain links TRBV6-1 to TRBJ2-7; D might be TRBD1 (5 bases). The V end was cut by 7 bases, the J end by 2 bases, with 18 bases between. This CDR3 region has 15 residues. Germline assignment: CDR1 MNHNS and CDR2 SASEGT. The DNA of the CDR3 is TGTGCCAGCACCGATCCCCAGGACAAGGCCTACGAGCAGTACTTC. This sequence encodes CASTDPQDKAYEQYF.